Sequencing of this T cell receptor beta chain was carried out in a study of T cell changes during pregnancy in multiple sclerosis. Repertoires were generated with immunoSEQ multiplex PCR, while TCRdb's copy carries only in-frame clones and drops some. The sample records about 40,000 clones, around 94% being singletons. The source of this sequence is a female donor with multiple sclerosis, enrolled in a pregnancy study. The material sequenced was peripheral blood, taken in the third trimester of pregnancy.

The chain's CDR3 is CASRSGGSSREQYF. CDR3 nucleotide sequence: TGTGCCAGCAGATCAGGGGGCAGTAGTCGGGAGCAGTACTTC. The chain recombines TRBV11-2 with TRBJ2-7; 8 positions match TRBD1. Germline V CDR1 and CDR2: SGHAT, FQNNGV. The CDR3 sequence is 14 residues long. V trimming: 6 bases; J trimming: 7 bases; junction bases outside the gene matches: 11.